This TCR beta chain was documented in a study of T cell responses to AZD1222 COVID-19 vaccine. Of note for this clone: The antigen remains undetermined.

Second-dose intervals of approximately 4 or approximately 12 weeks were pooled. Study results and caveats: Rises in breadth and depth of Spike-specific TCRs came after two AZD1222 doses. Nearly half of spike-specific TCRs reportedly go after variant regions that carry no mutations. Donor demographics were predominantly white British with a female majority; clonal diversity may be underestimated.

The method was immunoSEQ multiplex PCR; TCRdb's version includes in-frame clones alone and lacks a portion of them. The sample has 86,000 or so clones, about nine tenths seen once. The V and J ends lost 0 bases and 8 bases respectively, with 14 bases between them. The CDR3 is 14 amino acids. Germline V lookup: CDR1 SGHRS, CDR2 YFSETQ. Sequenced material: peripheral blood, taken 28 days after the second AZD1222 dose. The chain is built from TRBV5-1 and TRBJ1-2; tentative D call: TRBD1 (5 bases). The TCR originated in an adult who received the AZD1222 COVID-19 vaccine. For the CDR3, the DNA is TGCGCCAGCAGCTTGGTAGCAGGGAGTGGCGGCTACACCTTC. Amino acids: CASSLVAGSGGYTF.